The present TCR beta chain was sequenced within a study of beta chain features in type 1 diabetes. Sequenced material consisted of expressed TCRB transcripts (all of the isolated RNA was reverse transcribed). Produced via immunoSEQ multiplex PCR; TCRdb's table is partial and in-frame only. Of 93,000 or so clones in the sample, 25% to 35% were seen once. Study-wide results and caveats: Moderately but significantly shorter TCRB CDR3s were found in Type 1 diabetes patients in all four CD4+ subsets.

On this clone itself: Its antigen is undetermined.

The V and J ends lost 6 bases and 0 bases respectively, with 12 bases between them. Germline V gene sequence: CDR1 MDHEN, CDR2 SYDVKM. The CDR3 covers 14 residues. The sequencing sample was made of central memory CD4+ T cells from blood. The sequence was obtained from a woman younger than 30 with type 1 diabetes. The chain employs TRBV28 and TRBJ2-7; D may be TRBD1 (6 bases). CDR3 sequence: CASRGQGRSYEQYF. The CDR3 DNA reads TGTGCCAGCAGGGGGCAGGGGCGCTCCTACGAGCAGTACTTC.